A single sample gave rise to the 27 T cell receptor beta chains below, sequenced in a study of blood T cell repertoires in COVID-19. Profiling relied on immunoSEQ multiplex PCR, and the TCRdb table lists in-frame clones only, not all of them. This sample yields some 39,000 clones, of which 80% to 90% are seen a single time; roughly 5% belongs to the top ten. Material for sequencing was peripheral blood. These receptors originate from a man between 40 and 49 years old with active COVID-19.

This chain connects TRBV19 to TRBJ1-2; tentative D call: TRBD1 (5 bases). In germline, CDR1 is LNHDA, CDR2 SQIVND (reference sequence). V lost 9 bases to trimming and J lost 8 bases, with 19 bases between them. The CDR3 runs to 13 residues. CDR3 bases: TGTGCCAGCATGCGCTTTTCCGGGGGAGGCTACACCTTC. This codes for CASMRFSGGGYTF.

This chain links TRBV19 with TRBJ2-3; TRBD1 might be the D (6 bases). Germline V gene data show CDR1 as LNHDA and CDR2 as SQIVND (reference sequence). The V and J ends lost 0 bases and 4 bases respectively, with 11 bases between them. This CDR3 comprises 15 residues. The DNA of the CDR3 is TGTGCCAGTAGTATAGATAACGAGGGGGCAGATACGCAGTATTTT. Amino acid sequence: CASSIDNEGADTQYF.

This chain links TRBV27 with TRBJ2-3; 7 nucleotides align to TRBD1. Trimming cost V 2 bases and J 2 bases; bases outside gene matches: 1. Germline V gene data show CDR1 as MNHEY and CDR2 as SMNVEV (reference sequence). This CDR3 is 14 amino acids long. DNA of the CDR3: TGTGCCAGCAGTTTAGACAGGGTCACAGATACGCAGTATTTT. This codes for CASSLDRVTDTQYF.

This sequence joins TRBV10-2 and TRBJ2-5; the D gene is possibly TRBD2 (5 bases). V lost 3 bases and J 5 bases, leaving 13 bases between the germline ends. Germline CDR1 and CDR2: WSHSY and SAAADI. The CDR3 is made up of 14 amino acids. The CDR3 loop is CASSDSGLVETQYF. In DNA, the CDR3 is TGCGCCAGCAGTGATTCGGGGTTGGTGGAGACCCAGTACTTC.

This rearrangement joins TRBV10-3 to TRBJ2-7; 8 bases match TRBD1. This CDR3 comprises 14 residues. V lost 10 bases, J lost 3 bases, and 11 bases stayed unmatched. Germline V gene sequence: CDR1 ENHRY, CDR2 SYGVKD. In nucleotides, the CDR3 is TGTGCCACCACAGAACCGGGACAGGTCTACGAGCAGTACTTC. Its protein is CATTEPGQVYEQYF.

The chain links TRBV5-5 to TRBJ1-2; D ambiguous. V lost 0 bases to trimming and J lost 1 base, with 10 bases between them. Germline V gene sequence: CDR1 SGHKS, CDR2 YYEKEE (reference sequence). CDR3 size: 15 residues. The CDR3 sequence: CASSLGVRDNYGYTF. The CDR3 DNA reads as TGTGCCAGCAGCTTGGGTGTACGGGATAACTATGGCTACACCTTC.

The V and J genes are TRBV5-1 and TRBJ1-6; TRBD1 is a possible D gene (5 bases). The V end was cut by 5 bases, the J end by 7 bases, with 19 bases between. The CDR3 has 16 amino acids. Per the germline V gene, CDR1 is SGHRS and CDR2 is YFSETQ. The CDR3 protein is CASSPDTLEGNSPLHF. DNA of the CDR3: TGCGCCAGCAGTCCAGATACCCTGGAGGGGAATTCACCCCTCCACTTT.

V is TRBV30 and J is TRBJ2-1; 7 bases match TRBD1. From germline, CDR1 is GTSNPN and CDR2 SVGIG (reference sequence). This CDR3 spans 15 amino acids. The junction had 6 bases not matched to a gene; V was cut back by 4 bases and J by 0 bases. The CDR3 loop is CAWTGDSSSYNEQFF. CDR3 nucleotide sequence: TGTGCCTGGACTGGGGACAGCAGCTCCTACAATGAGCAGTTCTTC.

The gene calls are TRBV28 and TRBJ2-1, with TRBD2 matching 9 bases. The germline CDR1 and CDR2 sequences are MDHEN and SYDVKM. This CDR3 has 15 amino acids. The junction had 7 bases not matched to a gene; V was cut back by 6 bases and J by 4 bases. CDR3 amino acids: CASRIAGVRYNEQFF. CDR3 DNA: TGTGCCAGCAGGATAGCGGGAGTGCGGTACAATGAGCAGTTCTTC.

V is TRBV28 and J is TRBJ2-7; 9 bases are shared with TRBD1. This CDR3 comprises 15 residues. Germline CDR1 MDHEN, CDR2 SYDVKM. Trimming took 5 bases from V and 0 from J; bases not matched to a gene: 5. In DNA form, the CDR3 reads TGTGCCAGCAGTGGGTGGGACAGGGCCTCCTACGAGCAGTACTTC. This encodes CASSGWDRASYEQYF.

The chain carries TRBV3-1 (or the pseudogene TRBV3-2) and TRBJ1-2; D is ambiguous. Germline-derived CDR1 and CDR2 are LGHDT and YNNKEL (reference sequence). This CDR3 has 13 amino acids. V was shortened by 0 bases and J by 6 bases, with 8 bases between the two germline ends. This CDR3 reads CASSQESPNGYTF. CDR3 nucleotide sequence: TGTGCCAGCAGCCAAGAGTCCCCCAATGGCTACACCTTC.

The chain recombines TRBV5-1 with TRBJ1-2; TRBD1 agrees at 8 bases. The V segment lost 0 bases and the J segment 6 bases; nucleotides outside the gene matches: 7. Germline V gene sequence: CDR1 SGHRS, CDR2 YFSETQ. This CDR3 contains 15 residues. CDR3 sequence (DNA): TGCGCCAGCAGCTTGGAGGGCAGGGGGCTTGATGGCTACACCTTC. It codes for CASSLEGRGLDGYTF.

The chain uses TRBV4-1 and TRBJ2-1; 14 nucleotides align to TRBD2. The CDR3 contains 16 residues. J was trimmed by 7 bases and V by 4 bases; bases with no gene match: 6. Per germline, CDR1 MGHRA and CDR2 YSYEKL. DNA of the CDR3: TGCGCCAGCAGCCGAGGACTAGCGGGAGGTTGGAATGAGCAGTTCTTC. This sequence encodes CASSRGLAGGWNEQFF.

J is TRBJ1-1 and V is TRBV3-1 (or the pseudogene TRBV3-2), with 9 bases that match TRBD1. J was trimmed by 1 base and V by 4 bases; bases with no gene match: 10. Germline-derived CDR1 and CDR2 are LGHDT and YNNKEL (reference sequence). The CDR3 contains 17 residues. CDR3 nucleotides: TGTGCCAGCAGCCGGACGACAGGGGGGAAGCCGAACACTGAAGCTTTCTTT. Translation gives CASSRTTGGKPNTEAFF.

The rearrangement joins TRBV7-8 to TRBJ2-7; 8 bases line up with TRBD2. There are 18 residues in the CDR3. With 1 base clipped from V and 1 base from J, the junction kept 12 bases outside the gene matches. Germline lookup yields CDR1 SGHVS and CDR2 FQNEAQ. The CDR3 region has the DNA TGTGCCAGCAGCTTAGGCGGCCTGCTACCGGGAGGGTCCTACGAGCAGTACTTC. Amino acids: CASSLGGLLPGGSYEQYF.

The CDR3 protein is CASSQPRGDRVNEKLFF. The CDR3 coding sequence is TGTGCCAGCAGCCAACCGCGGGGGGACAGGGTTAATGAAAAACTGTTTTTT. This chain joins TRBV3-1 (or the pseudogene TRBV3-2) and TRBJ1-4, with 9 positions matching TRBD1. CDR1 is LGHDT, CDR2 YNNKEL, per germline (reference sequence). V shed 2 bases, J shed 4 bases, and the junction held 8 bases outside the gene matches. There are 17 residues in the CDR3.

The chain uses TRBV20-1 and TRBJ2-1; D uncertain. Germline assignment: CDR1 DFQATT and CDR2 SNEGSKA (reference sequence). Trimming removed 4 bases at V and 6 bases at J, with 4 bases between. The CDR3 runs to 10 residues. The CDR3 nucleotides are TGCAGTGCTATCTCCAATGAGCAGTTCTTC. Protein: CSAISNEQFF.

This clone was recorded only once. The CDR3 DNA is TGTGCCAGCAGTACAACCTCTGATACGCAGTATTTT. Translated: CASSTTSDTQYF. V and J are TRBV7-8 and TRBJ2-3; no clear D. Germline-derived CDR1 and CDR2 are SGHVS and FQNEAQ. This CDR3 has 12 amino acids. V shed 6 bases and J shed 6 bases, with 10 bases lying between them. Using reference TRBV7-8 and TRBJ2-3 for the parts outside the CDR3, the full variable domain is GAGVSQSPRYKVAKRGQDVALRCDPISGHVSLFWYQQALGQGPEFLTYFQNEAQLDKSGLPSDRFFAERPEGSVSTLKIQRTQQEDSAVYLCASSTTSDTQYFGPGTRLTVL.

The DNA for the CDR3 is TGTGCCAGTAGTATCATGGCCAGCGGGAGGGAAATCTCCTACGAGCAGTACTTC. Amino acids: CASSIMASGREISYEQYF. The gene calls are TRBV19 and TRBJ2-7; the match to TRBD2 covers 10 bases. Germline V gene data show CDR1 as LNHDA and CDR2 as SQIVND (reference sequence). The CDR3 is 18 amino acids. The J segment lost 0 bases and the V segment lost 3 bases, leaving 11 bases of the junction unmatched.

The rearrangement links TRBV5-1 to TRBJ2-5, with 9 positions matching TRBD1. The CDR3 is 16 amino acids. Trimming took 5 bases from V and 5 from J; bases not matched to a gene: 13. CDR1 is SGHRS and CDR2 is YFSETQ in the germline V gene. The CDR3 DNA reads TGCGCCAGCAGGAGGGACAGGGTGCCCTCGGAGGAGACCCAGTACTTC. Amino acid sequence: CASRRDRVPSEETQYF.

The DNA of the CDR3 is TGTGCCAGCAGCTGGGAGGGAATAGTTCAAGAGACCCAGTACTTC. It specifies CASSWEGIVQETQYF. V and J are TRBV7-9 and TRBJ2-5, with 7 bases that match TRBD2. This CDR3 has 15 amino acids. Germline V gene sequence: CDR1 SEHNR, CDR2 FQNEAQ (reference sequence). With 4 bases clipped from V and 2 bases from J, the junction kept 7 bases outside the gene matches. Full variable domain (outside the CDR3, taken from reference TRBV7-9 and TRBJ2-5): DTGVSQNPRHKITKRGQNVTFRCDPISEHNRLYWYRQTLGQGPEFLTYFQNEAQLEKSRLLSDRFSAERPKGSFSTLEIQRTEQGDSAMYLCASSWEGIVQETQYFGPGTRLLVL.

The chain couples TRBV18 to TRBJ2-3; possible D gene TRBD2, 5 bases. The CDR3 totals 12 residues. Looked up from germline, CDR1 is KGHSH and CDR2 is LQKENI. Trimming stripped 2 bases from V and 10 bases from J, with 10 bases between. The CDR3 DNA follows: TGTGCCAGCTCACCAGGAGAGGGCTCGCAGTATTTT. The encoded protein is CASSPGEGSQYF.

The genes are TRBV18 and TRBJ1-2; TRBD1 is a possible D gene (5 bases). The CDR3 extends over 15 amino acids. V was clipped by 3 bases and J by 4 bases, with 15 bases between them. The germline V gene has CDR1 KGHSH and CDR2 LQKENI. The CDR3 loop reads CASSPWRQGIYGYTF. The CDR3 region has the DNA TGTGCCAGCTCACCTTGGCGGCAGGGAATCTATGGCTACACCTTC.

The V gene is TRBV6-1, the J gene TRBJ1-1, with 11 nucleotides matching TRBD1. Germline assignment: CDR1 MNHNS and CDR2 SASEGT. V lost 0 bases, J lost 6 bases, and 3 bases stayed unmatched. This CDR3 spans 15 amino acids. CDR3 sequence reads: CASSEAQGQGAEAFF. The DNA of the CDR3 is TGTGCCAGCAGTGAAGCCCAGGGACAGGGGGCTGAAGCTTTCTTT.

The chain couples TRBV29-1 to TRBJ1-1, with 7 bases aligning to TRBD1. With V trimmed by 0 bases and J by 6 bases, 4 bases remained unmatched. This CDR3 contains 13 residues. Germline V gives CDR1 SQVTM, CDR2 ANQGSEA. The CDR3 loop is CSVEEPRGSEAFF. The CDR3 DNA is TGCAGCGTTGAAGAGCCCAGGGGGTCTGAAGCTTTCTTT. The entire variable domain, with the rest obtained from reference TRBV29-1 and TRBJ1-1, is as follows: SAVISQKPSRDICQRGTSLTIQCQVDSQVTMMFWYRQQPGQSLTLIATANQGSEATYESGFVIDKFPISRPNLTFSTLTVSNMSPEDSSIYLCSVEEPRGSEAFFGQGTRLTVV.

This rearrangement joins TRBV2 to TRBJ2-7; TRBD2 agrees at 9 bases. CDR3 length: 16 residues. Germline V gene sequence: CDR1 SNHLY, CDR2 FYNNEI. Germline trimming cut 4 bases from V and 5 bases from J; bases unmatched to any gene: 12. The CDR3 DNA follows: TGTGCCAGCAGTGTCTACGGGACTAGCCTTGTAAACGAGCAGTACTTC. Its translation: CASSVYGTSLVNEQYF.

The chain combines TRBV3-1 (or the pseudogene TRBV3-2) with TRBJ2-7; TRBD2 matches 11 bases. This CDR3 has 17 amino acids. Germline loops: CDR1 LGHDT, CDR2 YNNKEL (reference sequence). The V segment lost 0 bases and the J segment 6 bases; nucleotides outside the gene matches: 10. The CDR3 nucleotides are TGTGCCAGCAGCCAAGATACGGTAGCGGGAGGGCTGAGCGAGCAGTACTTC. This gives the protein CASSQDTVAGGLSEQYF.